The entry below gives a single T cell receptor beta chain sequence along with its context. Its antigen remains unidentified. This entry is derived from a study of high-grade serous ovarian cancer treatment subgroups. Study as a whole: Samples averaged roughly 14,000 reads and thousands of unique TCR beta rearrangements.

Germline CDR1 SGHNT, CDR2 YYREEE (reference sequence). V shed 5 bases and J 2 bases; nucleotides not matched to a gene: 6. The CDR3 loop spans 16 amino acids. The tumor samples were collected prior to definitive surgery or chemotherapy. Some clones are missing from TCRdb's copy, which holds only in-frame ones; the method was immunoSEQ multiplex PCR. The sample carries around 9,500 clones, roughly nine tenths recorded once. Broader study findings: Without spatial data, bulk sequencing limits insight into HGSC tumor diversity. TCR clonal relatedness correlated positively with neoantigen level.

The chain is built from TRBV5-4 and TRBJ2-4, with 11 bases aligning to TRBD1. Sequenced material: tumor tissue. This clonotype was obtained from a human donor with high-grade serous ovarian cancer. CDR3 amino acids: CASSRGQGGTKNIQYF. Written as DNA, the CDR3 is TGTGCCAGCAGTAGGGGACAGGGGGGGACCAAAAACATTCAGTACTTC.